The sample holds many counts of the clone carrying this T cell receptor beta chain. The antigen is not known. The CDR3 runs 14 residues. Trimming pared 10 bases from V and 3 bases from J, leaving 16 bases between. Per the germline V gene, CDR1 is SGHRS and CDR2 is YFSETQ. The sample belongs to a study of regulatory T cells in long-lasting Graves disease. Whole-study results and caveats: Favored usage of TRBV28, TRBJ1-2 and TRBJ2-5 was recorded in persistent disease.

Time point given: persistent/refractory GD, antithyroid drugs over 5 years with positive TRAb. The TCR library used RNA extracted from PBMCs. Construction of the TCR beta libraries employed iRepertoire HTBI primers in conjunction with Arm-PCR of CDR3 regions. In TCRdb, the multiplex PCR reads were re-called with MiXCR into one record per CDR3 protein. The data show about 470,000 distinct CDR3 sequences, around 20% seen once. Sequencing used peripheral blood mononuclear cells (PBMCs), obtained when the disease was refractory, from a patient treated with antithyroid drugs. The chain couples TRBV5-1 to TRBJ2-2; D is unresolved. This TCR was recovered from a female donor with Graves disease. CDR3 in amino acids: CASSHGLDTGELFF. The CDR3 region has the DNA TGCGCCTCTTCGCACGGGTTGGACACCGGGGAGCTGTTTTTT.